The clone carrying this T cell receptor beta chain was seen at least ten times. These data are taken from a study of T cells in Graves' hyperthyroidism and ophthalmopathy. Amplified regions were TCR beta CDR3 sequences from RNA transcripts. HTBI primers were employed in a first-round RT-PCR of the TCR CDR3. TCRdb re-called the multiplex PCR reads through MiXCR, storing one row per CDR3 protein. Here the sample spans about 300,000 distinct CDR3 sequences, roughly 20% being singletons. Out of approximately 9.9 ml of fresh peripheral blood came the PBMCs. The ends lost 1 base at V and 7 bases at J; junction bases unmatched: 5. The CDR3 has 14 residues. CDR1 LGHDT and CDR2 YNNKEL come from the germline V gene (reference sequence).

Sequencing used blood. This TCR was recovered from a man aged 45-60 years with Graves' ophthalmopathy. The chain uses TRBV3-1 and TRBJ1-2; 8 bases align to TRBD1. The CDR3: CASSQGTGLSGYTF. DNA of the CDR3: TGTGCCAGCAGCCAAGGGACAGGGCTCTCTGGCTACACCTTC.